This TCR beta chain was profiled in a study of T cells in Graves' hyperthyroidism and ophthalmopathy. Diagnosing involved the use of clinical symptoms, serum thyroxine and TRAb, thyroid ultrasound and orbital computed tomography. RNA transcripts gave rise to amplified TCR beta CDR3 regions. Initially, a first-round RT-PCR of the TCR CDR3 employed the HTBI primer set. One entry per CDR3 protein results from TCRdb running MiXCR on the multiplex PCR reads. In the table there are a few hundred thousand distinct CDR3 sequences, 20% to 25% of which are singletons. The J segment lost 8 bases and the V segment lost 5 bases, leaving 6 bases of the junction unmatched. Germline V CDR1 and CDR2: MNHEY, SVGAGI. The CDR3 runs 13 residues.

The TCR was taken from a woman between 70 and 85 years old with Graves' ophthalmopathy. The chain joins TRBV6-5 to TRBJ2-3, with 8 bases fitting TRBD1. Sample: blood. CDR3 loop: CASSTTGGSTQYF. DNA of the CDR3: TGTGCCAGCAGTACTACAGGGGGAAGTACGCAGTATTTT.